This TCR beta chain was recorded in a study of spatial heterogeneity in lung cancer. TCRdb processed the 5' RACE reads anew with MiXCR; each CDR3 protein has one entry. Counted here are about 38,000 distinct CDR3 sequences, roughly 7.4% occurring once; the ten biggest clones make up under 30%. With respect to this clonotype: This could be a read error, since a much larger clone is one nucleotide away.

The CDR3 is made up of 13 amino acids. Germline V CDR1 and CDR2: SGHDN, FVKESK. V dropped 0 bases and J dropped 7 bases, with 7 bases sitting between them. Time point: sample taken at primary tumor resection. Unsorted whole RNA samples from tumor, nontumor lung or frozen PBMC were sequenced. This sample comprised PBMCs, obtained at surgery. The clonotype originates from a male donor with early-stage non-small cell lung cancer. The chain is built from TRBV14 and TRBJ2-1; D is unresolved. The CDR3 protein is CASSQESTNEQFF. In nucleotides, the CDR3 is TGTGCCAGCAGCCAAGAGTCTACGAATGAGCAGTTCTTC.